This T cell receptor beta chain originates from a study of cytomegalovirus exposure and HLA in healthy donors. V was clipped by 3 bases and J by 4 bases; unmatched bases: 6. Per the germline V gene, CDR1 is SNHLY and CDR2 is FYNNEI. The CDR3 spans 15 residues. Of note for this clone: The target antigen is unknown.

Study-wide findings and caveats: A missense variant in DCLRE1C was later tied to TCR beta V- and J-gene trimming. HLA allele associations emerged for some 16,000 TCR beta sequences in a later analysis, at 0.05 false discovery rate.

PCR amplification relied on 60 Vbeta primers (plus 13 Jbeta primers). Clones were sequenced by immunoSEQ multiplex PCR, and TCRdb holds only the in-frame ones, with some missing. Among about 180,000 clones listed, over 75% were seen once. The chain employs TRBV2 and TRBJ1-1, with TRBD1 identical over 9 bases. The clonotype was recovered from a man aged 40-49 years in good health and CMV-seropositive. The sample comprised PBMCs. CDR3 loop: CASSDQQGAITEAFF. In DNA form, the CDR3 reads TGTGCCAGCAGTGACCAACAGGGGGCAATCACTGAAGCTTTCTTT. The whole variable domain, remainder taken from reference TRBV2 and TRBJ1-1, is EPEVTQTPSHQVTQMGQEVILRCVPISNHLYFYWYRQILGQKVEFLVSFYNNEISEKSEIFDDQFSVERPDGSNFTLKIRSTKLEDSAMYFCASSDQQGAITEAFFGQGTRLTVV.